This TCR beta chain was captured by sequencing in a study of blood T cell repertoires in COVID-19. With 0 bases removed from V and 1 base from J, the gap between germline ends came to 7 bases. Germline CDR1 reads SGHNT; CDR2 reads YYREEE (reference sequence). The CDR3 runs 14 residues. The method was immunoSEQ multiplex PCR; TCRdb's version includes in-frame clones alone and lacks a portion of them. Among roughly 120,000 clones listed, roughly 87% were seen once. What was sequenced was peripheral blood. The rearrangement links TRBV5-4 to TRBJ2-5; D gene uncertain. The sequence derives from a human donor in a cohort sampled during active COVID-19. The CDR3 is CASSLERAQETQYF. CDR3 in DNA: TGTGCCAGCAGCTTGGAGCGCGCCCAAGAGACCCAGTACTTC.